This T cell receptor (beta chain) was recovered during a study of spatial heterogeneity in lung cancer. V shed 4 bases and J shed 6 bases, with 13 bases lying between them. Germline V gives CDR1 LGHDT, CDR2 YNNKEL (reference sequence). The length of the CDR3 is 13 residues. On each TCR cDNA molecule, a unique molecular identifier was present. MiXCR was run by TCRdb on the 5' RACE reads, yielding one entry per CDR3 protein. The table has 7,000 or so distinct CDR3 sequences, roughly 5.7% seen once; the top ten hold 7% to 9%. Time point denoted: sample taken at primary tumor resection. Sequencing of whole RNA from tumor, nontumor lung or frozen PBMC involved no sorting. This clonotype was counted many times. This beta chain represents an off-target read in a library built for alpha chains; its size is of limited meaning.

Sequenced here: normal lung tissue next to the tumor, sampled at surgery. The rearrangement uses TRBV3-1 and TRBJ2-7, with D perhaps given as TRBD1 or TRBD2 (5 bases each). The clonotype comes from a female donor with early-stage non-small cell lung cancer. The CDR3 DNA sequence: TGTGCCAGCAGCCCCGGGACGGTGGCCGAGCAGTACTTC. This gives the protein CASSPGTVAEQYF.